This entry is about one TCR beta chain. This specimen belongs to a study of blood T cell repertoires in COVID-19. At the level of the study: Researchers got acute and convalescent COVID-19 samples from the United States, Italy and Spain.

Cohort allocation depended upon clinical history that participants reported. The method was immunoSEQ multiplex PCR; TCRdb's version includes in-frame clones alone and lacks a portion of them. The sample yields roughly 260,000 clones, approximately 90% seen once. The receptor was derived from a human donor in a cohort exposed to, infected with or recovered from COVID-19 (not recorded which). The donor label of this sample is uncertain. The material sequenced was PBMCs or T cells enriched from blood (not recorded which).

CDR3 sequence (DNA): TGTGCCAGCAGCTACCGGGACAGGGGGCACTTACGGGGTGGCTACACCTTC. Amino acids: CASSYRDRGHLRGGYTF. The genes are TRBV3-1 (or the pseudogene TRBV3-2) and TRBJ1-2, with 12 bases matching TRBD1. There are 17 residues in the CDR3. CDR1 and CDR2 (germline): LGHDT, YNNKEL (reference sequence). The ends lost 5 bases at V and 7 bases at J; junction bases unmatched: 14.